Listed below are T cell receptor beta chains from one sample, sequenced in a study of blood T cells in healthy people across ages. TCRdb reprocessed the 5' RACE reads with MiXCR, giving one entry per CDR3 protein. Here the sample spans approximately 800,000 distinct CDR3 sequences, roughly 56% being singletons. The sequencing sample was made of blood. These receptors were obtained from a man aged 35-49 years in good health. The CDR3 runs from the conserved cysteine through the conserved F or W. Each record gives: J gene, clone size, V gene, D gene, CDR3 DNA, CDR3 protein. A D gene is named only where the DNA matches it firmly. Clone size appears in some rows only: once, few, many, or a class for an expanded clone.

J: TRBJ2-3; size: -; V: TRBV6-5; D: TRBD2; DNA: TGTGCCAGCAGTTACTCGATGACTAGCGGGGGGGAACTTACAGATACGCAGTATTTT; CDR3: CASSYSMTSGGELTDTQYF
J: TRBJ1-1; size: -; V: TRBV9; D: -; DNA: TGTGCCAGCAGCGTAGAGCAAGAGGGAAATGAAGCTTTCTTT; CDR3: CASSVEQEGNEAFF
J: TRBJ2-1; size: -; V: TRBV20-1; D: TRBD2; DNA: TGCAGTGCTCGAGGGTATAGCGGGAGTGGTAATGAGCAGTTCTTC; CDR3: CSARGYSGSGNEQFF
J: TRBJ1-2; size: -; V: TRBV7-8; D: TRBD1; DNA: TGTGCCAGCACTCTAGACAGGGGGCGCTCGATGGGGGGCTACACCTTC; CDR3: CASTLDRGRSMGGYTF
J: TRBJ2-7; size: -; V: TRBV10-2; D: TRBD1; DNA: TGCGCCAGCGGACAGGGTGGCGAGCAGTACTTC; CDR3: CASGQGGEQYF
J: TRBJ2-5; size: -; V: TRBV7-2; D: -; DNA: TGTGCCAGCAGCCACGATGTTGTGACCCAGTACTTC; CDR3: CASSHDVVTQYF
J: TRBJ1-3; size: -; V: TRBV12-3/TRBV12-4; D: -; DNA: TGTGCCAGCAGTTTGTGCCCTAAGGGAAACACCATATATTTT; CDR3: CASSLCPKGNTIYF
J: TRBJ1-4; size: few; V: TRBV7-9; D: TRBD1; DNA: TGTGCCAGCAGCTTTACAGGGGAAGTTACTAATGAAAAACTGTTTTTT; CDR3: CASSFTGEVTNEKLFF
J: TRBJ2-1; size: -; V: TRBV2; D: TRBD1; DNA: TGTGCCACCAGGACAGGTACCAATGAGCAGTTCTTC; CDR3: CATRTGTNEQFF
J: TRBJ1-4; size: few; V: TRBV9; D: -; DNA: TGTGCCAGCAGCGTGGGCCTCGAGGAAAAACTGTTTTTT; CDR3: CASSVGLEEKLFF
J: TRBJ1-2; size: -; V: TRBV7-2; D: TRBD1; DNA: TGTGCCAGCAGCTCCTGGACAGGGGGGGGGTATGGCTACACCTTC; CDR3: CASSSWTGGGYGYTF
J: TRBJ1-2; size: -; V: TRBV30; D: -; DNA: TGTGCCTGGAGTTACAGGCTCGACTATGGCTACACCTTC; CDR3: CAWSYRLDYGYTF
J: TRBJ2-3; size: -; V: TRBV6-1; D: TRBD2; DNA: TGTGCCAGCAGTGGGACTCAGCGGGGAGGGGGCACAGATACGCAGTATTTT; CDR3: CASSGTQRGGGTDTQYF
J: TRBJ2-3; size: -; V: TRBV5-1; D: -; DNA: TGCGCCAGCAGCGTAGACACCCAGGGCCCTCATACGCAGTATTTT; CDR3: CASSVDTQGPHTQYF
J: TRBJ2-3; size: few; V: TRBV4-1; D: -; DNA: TGCGCCAGCAGCGTATCGATAGATGAGACGCAGTATTTT; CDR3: CASSVSIDETQYF
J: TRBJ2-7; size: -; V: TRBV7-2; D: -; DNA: TGTGCCAGCAGCCGCAGGGGGGGCTACGAGCAGTACTTC; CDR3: CASSRRGGYEQYF
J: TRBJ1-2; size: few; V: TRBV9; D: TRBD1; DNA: TGTGCCAGCAGCGTTGAGGAGGGACAGAACTATGGCTACACCTTC; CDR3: CASSVEEGQNYGYTF
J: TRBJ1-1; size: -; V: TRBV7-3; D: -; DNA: TGTGCCAGCAGCCCATCGAACAGGGATGAAGCTTTCTTT; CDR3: CASSPSNRDEAFF
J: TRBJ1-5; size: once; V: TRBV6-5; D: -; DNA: TGTGCCAGCAGCTCCGCTGGCGGGACGATACAGCCCCAGCATTTT; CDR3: CASSSAGGTIQPQHF
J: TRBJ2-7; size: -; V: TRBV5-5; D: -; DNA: TGTGCCGGCAGTAAAGACCGGGACTCGATCTACGAGCAGTACTTC; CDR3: CAGSKDRDSIYEQYF
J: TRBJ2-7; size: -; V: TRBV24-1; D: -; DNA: TGTGCCACCAGTGATCCTTACTCCGCGTTGTACTTC; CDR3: CATSDPYSALYF
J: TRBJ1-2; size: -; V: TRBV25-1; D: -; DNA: TGTGCCAGCAGTACCCAGGGTCCCTATGGCTACACCTTC; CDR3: CASSTQGPYGYTF
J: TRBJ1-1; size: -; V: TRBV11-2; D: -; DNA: TGTGCCAGCAGCATTGCAGGTCTGAACACTGAAGCTTTCTTT; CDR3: CASSIAGLNTEAFF
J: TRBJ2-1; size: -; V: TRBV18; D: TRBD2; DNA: TGTGCCAGCTCACCCGCTAGCGGGGGGGACGGGAGCTCCTACAATGAGCAGTTCTTC; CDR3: CASSPASGGDGSSYNEQFF
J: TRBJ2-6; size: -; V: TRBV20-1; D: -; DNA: TGCAGTGCTAGAGATCCACTCATCTCTGGGGCCAACGTCCTGACTTTC; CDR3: CSARDPLISGANVLTF
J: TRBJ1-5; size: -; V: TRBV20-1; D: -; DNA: TGCAGTGCTCGGCAAAGAGGCGGTTTAGGACAGCCCCAGCATTTT; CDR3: CSARQRGGLGQPQHF